The 16 T cell receptor beta chains listed next were all sequenced from one sample in a study of technical replicates of blood from several donors. Assay used: immunoSEQ multiplex PCR; TCRdb lists only in-frame clones, some missing. The sample holds about 89,000 clones, 90% to 95% seen once. The sample comprised T cells isolated from PBMCs. Receptors originate from a human donor in good health.

This chain links TRBV4-1 with TRBJ2-5, with 7 bases fitting TRBD2. This CDR3 has 17 amino acids. V was clipped by 3 bases and J by 2 bases; unmatched bases: 12. CDR1 and CDR2 from the germline V gene are MGHRA and YSYEKL. Here the CDR3 reads CASSHKDEGGVQETQYF. CDR3 DNA: TGCGCCAGCAGCCACAAGGATGAGGGAGGGGTACAAGAGACCCAGTACTTC.

The V and J genes are TRBV6-1 and TRBJ2-6; D is possibly TRBD1 (5 bases). The germline gives CDR1 MNHNS, CDR2 SASEGT. V was pared by 6 bases and J by 0 bases, with 9 bases between. This CDR3 comprises 15 residues. The CDR3 is CASSLDISGANVLTF. For the CDR3, the DNA is TGTGCCAGCAGCCTGGACATCTCTGGGGCCAACGTCCTGACTTTC.

The chain is built from TRBV19 and TRBJ2-1, with D hard to call. Trimming left V 5 bases short and J 9 bases short, with 17 bases between. Germline V gene sequence: CDR1 LNHDA, CDR2 SQIVND (reference sequence). This CDR3 is 14 amino acids long. The CDR3 region has the DNA TGTGCCAGTAGTGAGCCAGGCCGTATCTTTGAGCAGTTCTTC. It codes for CASSEPGRIFEQFF.

The chain recombines TRBV6-6 with TRBJ1-1, with D possibly matching TRBD1 (6 bases). The CDR3 totals 15 residues. Germline V gene data show CDR1 as MNHNY and CDR2 as SVGAGI (reference sequence). V was cut by 6 bases and J by 10 bases, with 24 bases left in between. The CDR3 nucleotides are TGTGCCAGCAGCCCCAGGGGCCCGTCCCCGGGGGGAGCTTTCTTT. Its translation is CASSPRGPSPGGAFF.

The chain couples TRBV7-9 to TRBJ1-6; no firm D call. Germline CDR1 and CDR2: SEHNR and FQNEAQ (reference sequence). The length of the CDR3 is 14 residues. V gave up 5 bases and J gave up 6 bases, with 11 bases separating them. CDR3: CASSNRERNSPLHF. The CDR3 DNA sequence: TGTGCCAGCAGCAACCGGGAACGTAATTCACCCCTCCACTTT. Full variable domain (missing parts from reference TRBV7-9 and TRBJ1-6): DTGVSQNPRHKITKRGQNVTFRCDPISEHNRLYWYRQTLGQGPEFLTYFQNEAQLEKSRLLSDRFSAERPKGSFSTLEIQRTEQGDSAMYLCASSNRERNSPLHFGNGTRLTVT.

The CDR3 nucleotides are TGTGCCACCACAGGGGACGATACGCAGTATTTT. It translates to CATTGDDTQYF. V gene TRBV6-1 combines with J gene TRBJ2-3; TRBD1 aligns across 7 bases. J gave up 6 bases and V 10 bases, and 4 bases lay outside the gene matches. Germline CDR1 and CDR2: MNHNS and SASEGT. The CDR3 sequence is 11 residues long.

The CDR3 DNA reads as TGTGCCAGCAGTCACCAGACAATGGAGGCGCAGTACTTC. Translating gives CASSHQTMEAQYF. The V call is TRBV6-5, the J call TRBJ2-7; weak D call: TRBD2 (5 bases). The CDR3 covers 13 residues. Between the trimmed V and J ends, which lost 5 bases and 9 bases, there was a span of 17 bases. Germline values: CDR1 MNHEY, CDR2 SVGAGI.

The V call is TRBV27, the J call TRBJ2-1; D is undetermined. Germline V gives CDR1 MNHEY, CDR2 SMNVEV (reference sequence). This CDR3 has 15 residues. V lost 7 bases and J 2 bases, leaving 15 bases between the germline ends. CDR3 coding DNA: TGTGCCAGCAAGATGTTAACGGCGGCCTACAATGAGCAGTTCTTC. It yields the protein CASKMLTAAYNEQFF.

This sequence joins TRBV27 and TRBJ1-1; D is perhaps TRBD1 (6 bases). CDR1 MNHEY and CDR2 SMNVEV come from the germline V gene (reference sequence). V was pared by 3 bases and J by 0 bases, with 14 bases between. The CDR3 runs 16 residues. The DNA for the CDR3 is TGTGCCAGCAGTTTGATCCCGACAGGAATGAACACTGAAGCTTTCTTT. Translation gives CASSLIPTGMNTEAFF.

The genes are TRBV6-1 and TRBJ1-1, with a tentative D call TRBD1 (6 bases). CDR1 MNHNS and CDR2 SASEGT come from the germline V gene. V was pared by 6 bases and J by 2 bases, with 13 bases between. CDR3 length: 14 residues. The CDR3 DNA sequence: TGTGCCAGCAGGAATACAGGGCTTAACACTGAAGCTTTCTTT. Translated, it gives CASRNTGLNTEAFF.

This chain connects TRBV5-1 to TRBJ2-2; D is ambiguous. Germline V lookup: CDR1 SGHRS, CDR2 YFSETQ. This CDR3 has 13 amino acids. V gave up 0 bases and J gave up 4 bases, with 4 bases separating them. CDR3 region: CASSLGGTGELFF. In DNA, the CDR3 is TGCGCCAGCAGCTTGGGAGGCACCGGGGAGCTGTTTTTT. Using reference TRBV5-1 and TRBJ2-2 for the parts outside the CDR3, the full variable domain is KAGVTQTPRYLIKTRGQQVTLSCSPISGHRSVSWYQQTPGQGLQFLFEYFSETQRNKGNFPGRFSGRQFSNSRSEMNVSTLELGDSALYLCASSLGGTGELFFGEGSRLTVL.

The J gene is TRBJ2-7, the V gene TRBV6-5; 11 nucleotides agree with TRBD1. V trimming: 0 bases; J trimming: 0 bases; junction bases outside the gene matches: 1. Germline V gives CDR1 MNHEY, CDR2 SVGAGI. CDR3 length: 16 residues. CDR3 protein: CASSYSGTGGSYEQYF. CDR3 coding DNA: TGTGCCAGCAGTTACTCCGGGACAGGGGGCTCCTACGAGCAGTACTTC.

This chain connects TRBV30 to TRBJ1-2, with 8 bases aligning to TRBD1. The CDR3 length is 14 residues. Germline values: CDR1 GTSNPN, CDR2 SVGIG (reference sequence). J was trimmed by 3 bases and V by 8 bases; bases with no gene match: 11. The CDR3 DNA reads as TGTGCCGCAAGAAGTCCAGGGGGCGACTATGGCTACACCTTC. It yields the protein CAARSPGGDYGYTF. Drawing the rest from reference TRBV30 and TRBJ1-2, the complete variable domain is SQTIHQWPATLVQPVGSPLSLECTVEGTSNPNLYWYRQAAGRGLQLLFYSVGIGQISSEVPQNLSASRPQDRQFILSSKKLLLSDSGFYLCAARSPGGDYGYTFGSGTRLTVV.

The CDR3 loop reads CATSRDPTTGNYEQYF. The CDR3, as DNA: TGTGCCACCAGCAGAGATCCCACGACAGGCAACTACGAGCAGTACTTC. The chain uses TRBV15 and TRBJ2-7, with D tentatively TRBD1 (6 bases). This CDR3 comprises 16 residues. CDR1 is LNHNV and CDR2 is YYDKDF in the germline V gene (reference sequence). The V gene lost 0 bases and the J gene lost 3 bases, with 15 bases spanning the gap.

This clone was seen only once. The V and J genes are TRBV5-4 and TRBJ2-5; D might be TRBD2 (6 bases). The germline gives CDR1 SGHNT, CDR2 YYREEE (reference sequence). Between the trimmed V and J ends, which lost 0 bases and 1 base, there was a span of 7 bases. This CDR3 is 14 amino acids long. The CDR3: CASSLALAQETQYF. DNA of the CDR3: TGTGCCAGCAGCTTGGCACTAGCCCAAGAGACCCAGTACTTC.

The gene calls are TRBV28 and TRBJ2-3; TRBD1 matches at 7 bases. V trimming: 6 bases; J trimming: 1 base; junction bases outside the gene matches: 7. The CDR3 runs 15 residues. CDR1 and CDR2 from the germline V gene are MDHEN and SYDVKM. The CDR3 DNA reads TGTGCCAGCAGACGGAGACAGGGTGGCACAGATACGCAGTATTTT. Protein sequence: CASRRRQGGTDTQYF.